This TCR beta chain comes out of a study of identical twins. This clonotype was picked up many times. No antigen is known for it. Overall study findings and caveats: Instead of following the same donors, the conclusions were based on cross-sectional statistical analysis.

Template switching, a step in the protocol, added a universal primer site, and cDNA carried unique molecular identifiers. TCRdb re-derived calls from the 5' RACE reads in MiXCR, one entry per CDR3 protein. This sample has around 340,000 distinct CDR3 sequences, with about 9% found just once. The V and J ends lost 8 bases and 0 bases respectively, with 11 bases between them. The CDR3 runs to 14 residues. Germline CDR1 is MNHEY and CDR2 is SMNVEV (reference sequence). The chain uses TRBV27 and TRBJ2-1; D remains unclear. This receptor was identified in a woman aged 50 to 65 in good health. The specimen sequenced was naive T cells sorted from blood. The CDR3 region is CASWTVSSYNEQFF. As DNA, the CDR3 is TGTGCCAGCTGGACGGTTAGCTCCTACAATGAGCAGTTCTTC.